This T cell receptor (beta chain) was sequenced for a study of cytomegalovirus exposure and HLA in healthy donors. The overall study: A later analysis reported the 130 or so validation repertoires used the same platform as the roughly 700 first-cohort repertoires.

Libraries were prepared by immunoSEQ multiplex PCR; TCRdb keeps only in-frame clonotypes and omits some of them. The sample records fewer than 85,000 clones, about 95% being singletons. The V gene lost 3 bases and the J gene lost 2 bases, with 15 bases spanning the gap. The CDR3 has 16 amino acids. The germline CDR1 and CDR2 sequences are SGDLS and YYNGEE. Concerning this clone itself: No antigen is known for it.

Study results and limitations: Cytomegalovirus-associated status was assigned to 150 to 200 TCR beta chains. In vitro, a few CMV-associated chains proved specific for CMV antigens.

Sequencing used PBMCs. The receptor's source is a woman in her late teens or twenties in good health and CMV-seronegative. This rearrangement joins TRBV9 to TRBJ2-1; D may be TRBD2 (6 bases). In DNA form, the CDR3 reads TGTGCCAGCAGCGCCCATGAGTGGGGGGCCTACAATGAGCAGTTCTTC. This gives the protein CASSAHEWGAYNEQFF.